This T cell receptor (beta chain) stems from a study of beta chain features in type 1 diabetes. Study outcomes and limitations: All four CD4+ subsets from Type 1 diabetes patients carried moderately but significantly shorter TCRB CDR3s.

As to this clone: What it binds is unknown.

The whole isolated RNA underwent reverse transcription, so sequencing captured expressed TCRB transcripts. This table comes from immunoSEQ multiplex PCR, and its TCRdb copy is limited to in-frame clones, with some not included. The sample has 330,000 or so clones; roughly an eighth are singletons. The trim removed 8 bases at V and 1 base at J, leaving 8 bases unmatched. Germline V gives CDR1 SGHNT, CDR2 YENEEA. CDR3 size: 16 residues. The source is a woman aged 18 to 35 with type 1 diabetes. The sequencing input was naive CD4+ T cells from blood. This chain links TRBV11-3 with TRBJ2-5; 12 positions agree with TRBD1. The CDR3 protein is CASSNRDRGLQETQYF. Here the CDR3 DNA reads TGTGCCAGCTCCAACCGGGACAGGGGGCTCCAAGAGACCCAGTACTTC.